Below, one T cell receptor beta chain is given with its context. The data originate from a study of response to subunit inactivated influenza vaccine. The CDR3 is 15 residues long. CDR1 is SGHNT and CDR2 is YENEEA in the germline V gene. V lost 0 bases and J 5 bases, leaving 14 bases between the germline ends. Via MiXCR, TCRdb re-called the RT-PCR reads, giving one row per CDR3 protein. The table records some 550,000 distinct CDR3 sequences, approximately 22% of them present only once. These data also formed part of another study, on T cells expressing NK-cell markers. That publication notes: What made the TCR beta cDNA was 5'RACE template switching with UMIs. Of the CD8+ T cells in five or six donors, 1.0-7.0% belonged to dominant NKG2C+ clonotypes.

The material sequenced was CD4+ T cells sorted from PBMCs, taken roughly 13 days after vaccination. The receptor was isolated from a man aged 45-60 years who received an inactivated influenza vaccine. This chain joins TRBV11-3 and TRBJ2-7; tentative D call: TRBD1 (6 bases). The chain's CDR3 is CASSLDQGRSHEQYF. In DNA form, the CDR3 reads TGTGCCAGCAGCTTAGATCAGGGGCGTAGCCACGAGCAGTACTTC. The full variable domain, its missing parts supplied by reference TRBV11-3 and TRBJ2-7, is EAGVVQSPRYKIIEKKQPVAFWCNPISGHNTLYWYLQNLGQGPELLIRYENEEAVDDSQLPKDRFSAERLKGVDSTLKIQPAELGDSAVYLCASSLDQGRSHEQYFGPGTRLTVT.